This T cell receptor beta chain appears in the sequencing data of a study of immune heterogeneity within non-small cell lung tumors. Whole-study context: It was found that the tumors were a handful of squamous cell carcinomas, 10 non-squamous carcinomas and 1 not otherwise specified.

Bulk tumor genomic DNA, roughly 600 ng per sample, was the template. Several biopsies were spaced far apart within each primary tumor and obtained as surgery took place. Patients underwent curative surgery for non-small cell lung cancer (untreated and newly diagnosed). Having surgery with curative intent, the donors were patients newly diagnosed with non-small cell lung cancer. V gave up 4 bases and J gave up 7 bases, with 9 bases separating them. The germline gives CDR1 KGHDR, CDR2 SFDVKD. The CDR3 sequence is 12 residues long. Study observations and caveats: Within a patient, dominant CDR3 beta clonotypes were shared across sites, though different locations had unique frequent clones.

By frequency in the sample, this clonotype is medium-sized. The target antigen is unknown. For the TCR beta CDR3, multiplex PCR with 32 V and 13 J primers performed the amplification. TCRdb independently ran MiXCR on the multiplex PCR reads; one entry per CDR3 protein. The sample lists tens of thousands of distinct CDR3 sequences, less than 35% occurring once. The rearrangement joins TRBV24-1 to TRBJ1-2, with unresolved D. Input material: lung tumor tissue. This receptor was taken from a man aged 40-50 years with non-small cell lung cancer. This CDR3 is CATSEQDSGYTF. The CDR3 DNA reads as TGTGCCACCAGTGAGCAGGATTCTGGCTACACCTTC.